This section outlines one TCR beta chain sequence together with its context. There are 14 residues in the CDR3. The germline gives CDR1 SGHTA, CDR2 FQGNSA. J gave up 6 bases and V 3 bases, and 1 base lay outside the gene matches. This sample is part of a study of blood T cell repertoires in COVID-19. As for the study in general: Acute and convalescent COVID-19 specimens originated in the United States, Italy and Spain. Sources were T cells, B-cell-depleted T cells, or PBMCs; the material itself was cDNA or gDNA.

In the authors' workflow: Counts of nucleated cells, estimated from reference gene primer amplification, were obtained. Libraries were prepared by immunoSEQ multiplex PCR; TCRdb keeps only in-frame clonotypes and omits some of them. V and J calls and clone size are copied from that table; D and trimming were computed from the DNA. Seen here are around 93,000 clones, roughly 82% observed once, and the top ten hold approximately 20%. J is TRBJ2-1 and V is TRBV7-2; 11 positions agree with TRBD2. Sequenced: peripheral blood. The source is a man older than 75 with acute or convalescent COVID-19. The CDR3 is CASSLTSGTNEQFF. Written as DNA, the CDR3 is TGTGCCAGCAGCTTGACTAGCGGGACCAATGAGCAGTTCTTC.